A selection of T cell receptor beta chains follows, all from one sample in a study of vaccination and CD4 T cells after COVID-19. These receptors have no known antigen. One entry per CDR3 protein results from TCRdb running MiXCR on the PCR reads. The sample holds 20,000 to 30,000 distinct CDR3 sequences; 41% are singletons and the top ten take more than 4.5%. Material: CD4+ T cells from blood, cultured in vitro, obtained about 7 months after SARS-CoV-2 vaccination. The receptors were sampled from a human donor who had recovered from COVID-19. CDR3s include the opening cysteine and the closing phenylalanine or tryptophan. Each record gives: J gene, clone size, V gene, D gene, CDR3 protein, CDR3 DNA. D genes are given only for firm matches. Expanded clones are given a class, and other clones once, few, many or no size at all.

>TRBJ2-5|-|TRBV15|-
CATSRAPRREETQYF
TGTGCCACCAGCAGAGCCCCCCGGAGGGAAGAGACCCAGTACTTC
>TRBJ1-5|-|TRBV28|-
CASRGSGTSNQPQHF
TGTGCCAGCCGGGGGTCAGGGACTAGCAATCAGCCCCAGCATTTT
>TRBJ2-5|-|TRBV27|TRBD2
CASSLLPGTSGSETQYF
TGTGCCAGCAGTTTATTACCCGGGACTAGCGGGAGCGAGACCCAGTACTTC
>TRBJ2-7|-|TRBV7-3|-
CASSVGQNYEQYF
TGTGCCAGCAGCGTGGGGCAGAACTACGAGCAGTACTTC
>TRBJ2-7|-|TRBV12-3/TRBV12-4|-
CASSAQGYEQYF
TGTGCCAGCAGCGCACAGGGTTACGAGCAGTACTTC
>TRBJ2-3|-|TRBV24-1|-
CATSDRTSALASDTQYF
TGTGCCACCAGTGACCGAACGTCCGCCCTAGCCTCAGATACGCAGTATTTT
>TRBJ2-7|few|TRBV20-1|TRBD2
CSARRGREYEQYF
TGCAGTGCTAGGCGCGGGAGAGAATACGAGCAGTACTTC
>TRBJ2-4|-|TRBV6-2/TRBV6-3|-
CASSSGTGARNIQYF
TGTGCCAGCAGTTCCGGGACGGGAGCTAGGAACATTCAGTACTTC
>TRBJ2-7|-|TRBV7-7|-
CASRYVDTDFYEQYF
TGTGCCAGCAGATACGTCGACACGGATTTCTACGAGCAGTACTTC
>TRBJ2-5|few|TRBV28|TRBD1
CASSSGGWRGETQYF
TGTGCCAGCAGTTCAGGGGGTTGGCGCGGAGAGACCCAGTACTTC
>TRBJ2-1|-|TRBV20-1|-
CSAWEYRDNEQFF
TGCAGTGCTTGGGAGTATAGGGACAATGAGCAGTTCTTC
>TRBJ2-5|-|TRBV7-2|TRBD2
CASSLGGLARETQYF
TGTGCCAGCAGCTTAGGAGGACTAGCGAGAGAGACCCAGTACTTC
>TRBJ2-5|-|TRBV20-1|-
CSAAGQTQETQYF
TGCAGTGCAGCGGGACAAACACAAGAGACCCAGTACTTC
>TRBJ1-1|few|TRBV6-2/TRBV6-3|-
CASSPGGNTEAFF
TGTGCCAGCAGCCCCGGGGGGAACACTGAAGCTTTCTTT
>TRBJ1-6|medium-sized|TRBV7-9|-
CASSLGGRGSPLHF
TGTGCCAGCAGCTTGGGGGGTCGTGGCTCACCCCTCCACTTT
>TRBJ2-1|-|TRBV19|TRBD2
CATASREANNEQFF
TGTGCCACCGCTTCGCGGGAGGCCAACAATGAGCAGTTCTTC
>TRBJ2-7|few|TRBV29-1|TRBD2
CSVETGRPSWEQYF
TGCAGCGTTGAAACCGGGAGGCCCTCGTGGGAGCAGTACTTC
>TRBJ2-7|-|TRBV4-2|-
CASSQDQGSDYYEQYF
TGTGCCAGCAGCCAAGATCAAGGTAGCGACTACTACGAGCAGTACTTC
>TRBJ2-3|few|TRBV19|TRBD1
CATLGDRGPDTQYF
TGTGCCACCCTCGGGGACAGGGGGCCAGATACGCAGTATTTT
>TRBJ2-7|few|TRBV7-8|-
CASSQRPGPFSSYEQYF
TGTGCCAGCAGCCAGCGGCCGGGTCCATTCAGCTCCTACGAGCAGTACTTC
>TRBJ2-1|-|TRBV25-1|TRBD1
CASSGPPDRTHSYNEQFF
TGTGCCAGCAGTGGTCCCCCGGACAGGACCCACTCCTACAATGAGCAGTTCTTC
>TRBJ1-2|few|TRBV6-1|-
CARLTESGYTF
TGTGCCAGGTTAACTGAGAGTGGCTACACCTTC
>TRBJ2-7|-|TRBV20-1|-
CSARNALTRSEQYF
TGCAGTGCTAGAAACGCCCTAACAAGGTCCGAGCAGTACTTC
>TRBJ1-6|-|TRBV6-1|TRBD1
CASSRDRGIDGSYNSPLHF
TGTGCCAGCAGTAGAGACAGGGGAATTGATGGCTCCTATAATTCACCCCTCCACTTT
>TRBJ2-2|-|TRBV5-1|TRBD2
CASSRLAGGNTGELFF
TGCGCCAGCTCAAGACTAGCGGGAGGAAACACCGGGGAGCTGTTTTTT
>TRBJ2-3|few|TRBV28|-
CASSLIGGPFGDTQYF
TGTGCCAGCAGCCTGATTGGGGGCCCCTTTGGAGATACGCAGTATTTT
>TRBJ2-1|-|TRBV20-1|TRBD2
CSANPGLAGATYNEQFF
TGCAGTGCAAACCCCGGACTAGCGGGGGCTACCTACAATGAGCAGTTCTTC
>TRBJ1-5|-|TRBV2|-
CASGGDRNQPQHF
TGTGCCAGTGGAGGGGACCGCAATCAGCCCCAGCATTTT
>TRBJ2-7|-|TRBV18|-
CASSQQSSRDEQYF
TGTGCCAGCTCACAACAGTCGTCCAGGGACGAGCAGTACTTC
>TRBJ2-7|-|TRBV6-5|TRBD2
CASSSAIAWEGYEQYF
TGTGCCAGCAGTTCCGCCATAGCCTGGGAGGGTTACGAGCAGTACTTC
>TRBJ1-6|-|TRBV5-6|-
CASSLWQVGSPLHF
TGTGCCAGCAGCTTGTGGCAAGTAGGTTCACCCCTCCACTTT
>TRBJ2-7|-|TRBV28|-
CANQDLGYEQYF
TGTGCCAATCAGGACCTCGGGTACGAGCAGTACTTC
>TRBJ2-7|-|TRBV20-1|TRBD1
CSGSQQTGSYEQYF
TGCAGTGGGTCCCAGCAGACAGGGTCCTACGAGCAGTACTTC
>TRBJ1-2|-|TRBV20-1|TRBD1
CSASWTGDGYTF
TGCAGTGCTAGTTGGACAGGGGATGGCTACACCTTC
>TRBJ2-5|-|TRBV9|TRBD2
CASSGGRLAGSETQYF
TGTGCCAGCAGCGGGGGGAGACTAGCGGGATCCGAGACCCAGTACTTC
>TRBJ2-3|-|TRBV7-8|-
CASSFRGADTQYF
TGTGCCAGCAGCTTTAGGGGGGCAGATACGCAGTATTTT
>TRBJ2-1|-|TRBV18|TRBD2
CASSPGAGTSLQQFF
TGTGCCAGCTCACCAGGAGCCGGGACTAGTCTTCAGCAGTTCTTC
>TRBJ2-6|once|TRBV28|-
CASSSGANVLTF
TGTGCCAGCTCCTCTGGGGCCAACGTCCTGACTTTC